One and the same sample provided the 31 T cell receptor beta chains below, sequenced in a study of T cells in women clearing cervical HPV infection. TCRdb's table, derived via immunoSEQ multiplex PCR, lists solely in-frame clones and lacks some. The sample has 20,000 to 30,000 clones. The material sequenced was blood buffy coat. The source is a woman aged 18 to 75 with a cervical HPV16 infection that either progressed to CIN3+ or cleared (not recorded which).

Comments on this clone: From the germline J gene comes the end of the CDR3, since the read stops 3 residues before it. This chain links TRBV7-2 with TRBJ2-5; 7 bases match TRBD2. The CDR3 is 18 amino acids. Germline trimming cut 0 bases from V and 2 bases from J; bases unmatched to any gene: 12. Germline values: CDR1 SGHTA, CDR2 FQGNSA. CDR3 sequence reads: CASSLASESASGQETQYF. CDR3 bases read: TGTGCCAGCAGCTTAGCCAGCGAGTCGGCTAGCGGACAAGAGACC.

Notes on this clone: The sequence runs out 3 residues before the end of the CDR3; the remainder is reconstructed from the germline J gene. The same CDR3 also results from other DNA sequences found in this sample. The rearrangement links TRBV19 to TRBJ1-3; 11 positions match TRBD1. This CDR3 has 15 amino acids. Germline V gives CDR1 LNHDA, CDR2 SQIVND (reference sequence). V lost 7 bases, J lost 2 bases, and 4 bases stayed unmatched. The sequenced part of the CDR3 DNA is TGTGCCAGTACCCTGGACAGGGGGCCTGGAAACACC. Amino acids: CASTLDRGPGNT. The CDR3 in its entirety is CASTLDRGPGNTIYF.

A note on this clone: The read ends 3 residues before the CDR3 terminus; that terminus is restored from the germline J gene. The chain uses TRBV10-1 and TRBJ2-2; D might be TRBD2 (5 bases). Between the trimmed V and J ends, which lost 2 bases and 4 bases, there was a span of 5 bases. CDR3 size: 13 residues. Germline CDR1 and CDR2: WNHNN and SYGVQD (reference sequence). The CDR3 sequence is CASSEAGTGELFF. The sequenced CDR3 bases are TGCGCCAGCAGTGAGGCGGGCACCGGGGAG.

CDR3 residues: CAWLDRAVSGQYF. The sequenced part of the CDR3 DNA is TGTGCCTGGCTCGACAGGGCAGTATCGGGT. The V and J genes are TRBV30 and TRBJ2-4; 7 positions match TRBD1. The read stops 3 residues short of the end of the CDR3; the missing end is completed from the germline J gene. Per the germline V gene, CDR1 is GTSNPN and CDR2 is SVGIG (reference sequence). CDR3 length: 13 amino acids.

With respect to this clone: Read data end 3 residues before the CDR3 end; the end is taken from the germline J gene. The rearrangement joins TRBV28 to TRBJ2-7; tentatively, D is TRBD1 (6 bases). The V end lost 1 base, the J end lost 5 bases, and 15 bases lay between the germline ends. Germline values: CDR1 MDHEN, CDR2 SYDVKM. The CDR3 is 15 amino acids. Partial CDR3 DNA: TGTGCCAGCAGTTTATTTCTTAGGCACAGGGACGAG. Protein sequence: CASSLFLRHRDE. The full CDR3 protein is CASSLFLRHRDEQYF. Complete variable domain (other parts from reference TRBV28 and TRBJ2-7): DVKVTQSSRYLVKRTGEKVFLECVQDMDHENMFWYRQDPGLGLRLIYFSYDVKMKEKGDIPEGYSVSREKKERFSLILESASTNQTSMYLCASSLFLRHRDEQYFGPGTRLTVT.

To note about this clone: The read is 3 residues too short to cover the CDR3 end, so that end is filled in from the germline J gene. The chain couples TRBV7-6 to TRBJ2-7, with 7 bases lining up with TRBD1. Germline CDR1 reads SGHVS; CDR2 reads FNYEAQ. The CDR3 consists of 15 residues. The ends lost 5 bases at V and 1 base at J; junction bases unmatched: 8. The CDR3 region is CASSRTPGQSYEQYF. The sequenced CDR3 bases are TGTGCCAGCAGCCGAACCCCGGGACAGTCCTACGAG. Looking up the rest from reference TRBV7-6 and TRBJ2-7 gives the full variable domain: GAGVSQSPRYKVTKRGQDVALRCDPISGHVSLYWYRQALGQGPEFLTYFNYEAQQDKSGLPNDRFSAERPEGSISTLTIQRTEQRDSAMYRCASSRTPGQSYEQYFGPGTRLTVT.

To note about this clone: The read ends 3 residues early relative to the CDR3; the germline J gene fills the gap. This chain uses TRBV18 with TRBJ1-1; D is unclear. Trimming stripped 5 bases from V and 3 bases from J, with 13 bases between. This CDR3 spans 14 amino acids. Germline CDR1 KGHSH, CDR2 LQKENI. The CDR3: CASSSLTADTEAFF. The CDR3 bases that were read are TGTGCCAGCTCATCATTAACTGCGGACACTGAA. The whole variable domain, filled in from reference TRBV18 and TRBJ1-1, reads NAGVMQNPRHLVRRRGQEARLRCSPMKGHSHVYWYRQLPEEGLKFMVYLQKENIIDESGMPKERFSAEFPKEGPSILRIQQVVRGDSAAYFCASSSLTADTEAFFGQGTRLTVV.

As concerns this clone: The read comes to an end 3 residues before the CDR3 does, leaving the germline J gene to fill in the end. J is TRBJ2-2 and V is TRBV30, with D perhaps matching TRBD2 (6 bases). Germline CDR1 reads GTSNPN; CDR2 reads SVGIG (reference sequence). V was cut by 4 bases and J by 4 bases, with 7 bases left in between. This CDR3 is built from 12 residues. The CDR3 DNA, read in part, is TGTGCCTGGAAGGGACTCACCGGGGAG. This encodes CAWKGLTGE. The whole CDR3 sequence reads CAWKGLTGELFF.

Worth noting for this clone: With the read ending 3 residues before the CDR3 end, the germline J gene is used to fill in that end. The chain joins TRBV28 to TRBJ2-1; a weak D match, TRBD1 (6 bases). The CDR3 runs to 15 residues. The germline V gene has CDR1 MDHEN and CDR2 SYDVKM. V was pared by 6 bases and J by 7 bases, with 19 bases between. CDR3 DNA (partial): TGTGCCAGCAGCCCCCCGGGACATCGAGGGAATGAG. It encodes CASSPPGHRGNE. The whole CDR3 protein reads CASSPPGHRGNEQFF.

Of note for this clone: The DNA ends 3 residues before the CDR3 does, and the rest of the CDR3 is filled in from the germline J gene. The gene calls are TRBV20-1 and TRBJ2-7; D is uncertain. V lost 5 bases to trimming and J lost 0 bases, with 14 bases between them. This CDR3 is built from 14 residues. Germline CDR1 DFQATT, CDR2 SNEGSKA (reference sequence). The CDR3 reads CSAERLGSSYEQYF. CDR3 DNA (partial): TGCAGTGCTGAACGACTTGGTTCCTCCTACGAG.

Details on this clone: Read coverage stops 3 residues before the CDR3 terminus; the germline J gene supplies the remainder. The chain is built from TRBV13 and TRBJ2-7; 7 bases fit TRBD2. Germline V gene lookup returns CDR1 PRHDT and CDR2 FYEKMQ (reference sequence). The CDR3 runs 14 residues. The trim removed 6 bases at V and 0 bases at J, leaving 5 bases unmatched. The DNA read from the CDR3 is TGTGCCAGCAGGATGACTAGCAGCTCCTACGAG. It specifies CASRMTSSSYE. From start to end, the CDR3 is CASRMTSSSYEQYF.

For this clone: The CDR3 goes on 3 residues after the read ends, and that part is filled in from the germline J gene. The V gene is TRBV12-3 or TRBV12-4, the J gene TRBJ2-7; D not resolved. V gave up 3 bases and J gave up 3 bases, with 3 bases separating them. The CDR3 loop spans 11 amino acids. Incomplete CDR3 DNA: TGTGCCAGCAGTTTTAGCTACGAG. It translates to CASSFSYE. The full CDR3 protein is CASSFSYEQYF.

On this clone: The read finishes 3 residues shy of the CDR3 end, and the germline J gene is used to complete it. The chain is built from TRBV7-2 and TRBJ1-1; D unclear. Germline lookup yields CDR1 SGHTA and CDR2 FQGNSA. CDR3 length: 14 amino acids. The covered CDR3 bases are TGTGCCAGCAGCTTGAATAGGTGGAAGGGTCAA. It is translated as CASSLNRWKGQ. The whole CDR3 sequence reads CASSLNRWKGQAFF.

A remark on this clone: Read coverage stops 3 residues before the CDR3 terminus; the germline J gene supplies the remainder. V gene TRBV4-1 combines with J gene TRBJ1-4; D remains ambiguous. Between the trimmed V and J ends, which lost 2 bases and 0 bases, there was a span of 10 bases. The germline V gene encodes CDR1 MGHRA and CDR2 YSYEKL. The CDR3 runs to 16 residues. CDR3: CASSQRQLATNEKLFF. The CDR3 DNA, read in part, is TGCGCCAGCAGCCAAAGACAACTTGCAACTAATGAAAAA.

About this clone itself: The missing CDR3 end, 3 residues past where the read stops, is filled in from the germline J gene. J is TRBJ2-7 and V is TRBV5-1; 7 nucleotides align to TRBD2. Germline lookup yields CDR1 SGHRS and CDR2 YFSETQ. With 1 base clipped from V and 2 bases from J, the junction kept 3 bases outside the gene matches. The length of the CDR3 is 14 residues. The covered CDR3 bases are TGCGCCAGCAGCTTGTGGGCGGGGGCCTACGAG. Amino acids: CASSLWAGAYE. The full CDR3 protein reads CASSLWAGAYEQYF.

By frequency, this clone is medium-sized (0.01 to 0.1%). CDR3 bases read: TGTGCCTGGAGTGGTTTTAGCCTAGATACG. Its protein product is CAWSGFSLDT. The entire CDR3 sequence reads CAWSGFSLDTQYF. The rearrangement links TRBV30 to TRBJ2-3; D not certain. The CDR3 extends 3 residues past the end of the read, so its final part is completed from the germline J gene. Looked up from germline, CDR1 is GTSNPN and CDR2 is SVGIG (reference sequence). Trimming pared 1 base from V and 5 bases from J, leaving 10 bases between. The CDR3 length is 13 residues.

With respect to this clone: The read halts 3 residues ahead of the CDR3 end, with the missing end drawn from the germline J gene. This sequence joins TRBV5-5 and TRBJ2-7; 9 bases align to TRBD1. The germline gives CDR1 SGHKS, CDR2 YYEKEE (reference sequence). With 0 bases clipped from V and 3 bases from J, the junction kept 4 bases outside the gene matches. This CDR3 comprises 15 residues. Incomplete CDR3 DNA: TGTGCCAGCAGCTTGGCGGGACAGGGTGTCTACGAG. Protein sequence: CASSLAGQGVYE. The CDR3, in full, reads CASSLAGQGVYEQYF.

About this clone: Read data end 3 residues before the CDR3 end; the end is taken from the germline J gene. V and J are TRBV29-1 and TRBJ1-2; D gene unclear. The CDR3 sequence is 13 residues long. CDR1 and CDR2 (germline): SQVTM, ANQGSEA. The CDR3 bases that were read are TGCAGCGTTGTGGTGTCGACACGACGGGGC. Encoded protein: CSVVVSTRRG. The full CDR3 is CSVVVSTRRGYTF.

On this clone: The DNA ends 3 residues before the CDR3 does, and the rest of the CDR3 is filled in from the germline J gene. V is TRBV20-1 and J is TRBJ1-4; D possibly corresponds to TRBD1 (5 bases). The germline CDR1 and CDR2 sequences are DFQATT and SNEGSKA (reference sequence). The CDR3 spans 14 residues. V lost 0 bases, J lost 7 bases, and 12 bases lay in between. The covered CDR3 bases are TGCAGTGCTAGAGATTACCAGGGAACTGAAAAA. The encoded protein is CSARDYQGTEK. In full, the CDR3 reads CSARDYQGTEKLFF.

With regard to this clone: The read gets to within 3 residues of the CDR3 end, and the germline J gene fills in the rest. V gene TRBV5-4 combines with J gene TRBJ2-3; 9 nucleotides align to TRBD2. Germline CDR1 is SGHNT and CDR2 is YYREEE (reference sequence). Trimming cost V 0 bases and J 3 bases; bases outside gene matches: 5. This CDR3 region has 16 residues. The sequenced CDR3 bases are TGTGCCAGCAGCTTGGTATCGGCGGGGGGGACAGATACG. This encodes CASSLVSAGGTDT. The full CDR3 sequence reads CASSLVSAGGTDTQYF.

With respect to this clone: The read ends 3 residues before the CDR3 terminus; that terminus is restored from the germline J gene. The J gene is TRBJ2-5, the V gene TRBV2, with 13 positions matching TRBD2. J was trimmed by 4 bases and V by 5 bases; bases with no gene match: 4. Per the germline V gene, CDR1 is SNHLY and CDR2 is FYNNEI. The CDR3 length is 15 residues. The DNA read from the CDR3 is TGTGCCAGCAGTACCACTAGCGGGAGGGGAGAGACC. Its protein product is CASSTTSGRGET. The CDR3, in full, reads CASSTTSGRGETQYF.

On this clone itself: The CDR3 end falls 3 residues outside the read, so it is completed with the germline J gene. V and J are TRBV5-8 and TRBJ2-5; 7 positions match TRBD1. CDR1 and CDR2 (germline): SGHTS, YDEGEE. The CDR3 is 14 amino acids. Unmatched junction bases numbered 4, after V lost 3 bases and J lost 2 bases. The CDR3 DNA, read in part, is TGTGCCAGCAGCTACGGACAGGCTCAAGAGACC. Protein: CASSYGQAQET. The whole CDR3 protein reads CASSYGQAQETQYF.

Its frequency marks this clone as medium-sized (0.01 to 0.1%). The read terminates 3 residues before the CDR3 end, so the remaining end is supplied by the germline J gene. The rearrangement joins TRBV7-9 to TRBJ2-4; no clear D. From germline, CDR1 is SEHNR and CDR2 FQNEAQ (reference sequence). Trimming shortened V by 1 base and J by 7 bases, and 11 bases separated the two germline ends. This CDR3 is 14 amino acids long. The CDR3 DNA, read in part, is TGTGCCAGCAGCTTAGATAGTATAGGGAACATT. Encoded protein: CASSLDSIGNI. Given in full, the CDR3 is CASSLDSIGNIQYF.

This chain's CDR3 is CASSLALDRAGFYEQYF. CDR3 bases read: TGCGCCAGCAGCTTGGCCTTGGACAGGGCGGGCTTCTACGAG. The chain joins TRBV5-1 to TRBJ2-7; TRBD1 aligns across 8 bases. The CDR3 end lies 3 residues beyond the end of the read and is filled in from the germline J gene. The CDR3 runs 17 residues. V trimming: 0 bases; J trimming: 3 bases; junction bases outside the gene matches: 11. Germline V lookup: CDR1 SGHRS, CDR2 YFSETQ.

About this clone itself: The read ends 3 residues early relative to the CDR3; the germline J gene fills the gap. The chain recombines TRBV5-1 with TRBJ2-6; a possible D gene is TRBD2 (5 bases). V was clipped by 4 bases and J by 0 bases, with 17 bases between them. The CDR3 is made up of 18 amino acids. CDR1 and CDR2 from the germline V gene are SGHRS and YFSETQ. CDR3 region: CASSPLEGTASGANVLTF. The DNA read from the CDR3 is TGCGCCAGCAGCCCCCTTGAGGGCACCGCCTCTGGGGCCAACGTC.

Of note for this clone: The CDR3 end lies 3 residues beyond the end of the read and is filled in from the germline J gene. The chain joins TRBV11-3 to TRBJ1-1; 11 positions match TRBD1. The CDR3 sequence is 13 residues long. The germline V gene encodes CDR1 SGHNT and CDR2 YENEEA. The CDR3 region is CASSVGDRGDAFF. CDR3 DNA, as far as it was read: TGTGCCAGCAGTGTCGGGGACAGGGGGGAT.

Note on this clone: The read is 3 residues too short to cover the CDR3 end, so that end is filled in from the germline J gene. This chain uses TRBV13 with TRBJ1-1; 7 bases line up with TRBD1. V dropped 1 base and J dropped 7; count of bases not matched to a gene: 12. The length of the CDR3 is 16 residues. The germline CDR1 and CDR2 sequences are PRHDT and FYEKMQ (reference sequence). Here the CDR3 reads CASSLEQGSKRREAFF. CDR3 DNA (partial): TGTGCCAGCAGCTTAGAACAGGGGAGCAAGAGACGTGAA. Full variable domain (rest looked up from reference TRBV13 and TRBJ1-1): AAGVIQSPRHLIKEKRETATLKCYPIPRHDTVYWYQQGPGQDPQFLISFYEKMQSDKGSIPDRFSAQQFSDYHSELNMSSLELGDSALYFCASSLEQGSKRREAFFGQGTRLTVV.

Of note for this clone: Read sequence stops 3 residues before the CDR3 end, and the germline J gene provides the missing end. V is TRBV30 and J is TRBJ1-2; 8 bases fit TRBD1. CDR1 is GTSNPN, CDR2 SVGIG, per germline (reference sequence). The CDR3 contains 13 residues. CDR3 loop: CAWTPGQVLDYTF. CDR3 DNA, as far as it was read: TGTGCCTGGACCCCGGGACAGGTACTTGAC. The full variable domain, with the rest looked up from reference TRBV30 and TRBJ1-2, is SQTIHQWPATLVQPVGSPLSLECTVEGTSNPNLYWYRQAAGRGLQLLFYSVGIGQISSEVPQNLSASRPQDRQFILSSKKLLLSDSGFYLCAWTPGQVLDYTFGSGTRLTVV.

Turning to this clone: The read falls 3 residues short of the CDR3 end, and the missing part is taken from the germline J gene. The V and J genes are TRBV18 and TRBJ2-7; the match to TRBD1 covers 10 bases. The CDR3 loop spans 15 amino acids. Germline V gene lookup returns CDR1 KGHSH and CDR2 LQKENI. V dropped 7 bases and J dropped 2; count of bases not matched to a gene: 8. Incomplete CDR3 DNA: TGTGCCAGCTTTTCTGGGGACAGGGGCCCCTACGAG. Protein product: CASFSGDRGPYE. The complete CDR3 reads CASFSGDRGPYEQYF.

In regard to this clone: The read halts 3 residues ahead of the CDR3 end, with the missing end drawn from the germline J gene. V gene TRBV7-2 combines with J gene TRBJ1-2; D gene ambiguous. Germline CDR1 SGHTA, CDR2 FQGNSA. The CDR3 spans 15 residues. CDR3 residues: CASSLVLAGTDTYTF. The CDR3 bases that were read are TGTGCCAGCAGCTTAGTACTAGCCGGCACAGATACC.

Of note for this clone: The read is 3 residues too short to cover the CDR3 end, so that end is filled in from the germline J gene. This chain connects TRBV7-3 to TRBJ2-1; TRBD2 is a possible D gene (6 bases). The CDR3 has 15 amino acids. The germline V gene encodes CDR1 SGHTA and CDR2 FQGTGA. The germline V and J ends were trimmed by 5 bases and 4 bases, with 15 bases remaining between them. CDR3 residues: CASSPSLGGYNEQFF. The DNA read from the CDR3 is TGTGCCAGCAGCCCCTCTTTGGGGGGATACAATGAG.